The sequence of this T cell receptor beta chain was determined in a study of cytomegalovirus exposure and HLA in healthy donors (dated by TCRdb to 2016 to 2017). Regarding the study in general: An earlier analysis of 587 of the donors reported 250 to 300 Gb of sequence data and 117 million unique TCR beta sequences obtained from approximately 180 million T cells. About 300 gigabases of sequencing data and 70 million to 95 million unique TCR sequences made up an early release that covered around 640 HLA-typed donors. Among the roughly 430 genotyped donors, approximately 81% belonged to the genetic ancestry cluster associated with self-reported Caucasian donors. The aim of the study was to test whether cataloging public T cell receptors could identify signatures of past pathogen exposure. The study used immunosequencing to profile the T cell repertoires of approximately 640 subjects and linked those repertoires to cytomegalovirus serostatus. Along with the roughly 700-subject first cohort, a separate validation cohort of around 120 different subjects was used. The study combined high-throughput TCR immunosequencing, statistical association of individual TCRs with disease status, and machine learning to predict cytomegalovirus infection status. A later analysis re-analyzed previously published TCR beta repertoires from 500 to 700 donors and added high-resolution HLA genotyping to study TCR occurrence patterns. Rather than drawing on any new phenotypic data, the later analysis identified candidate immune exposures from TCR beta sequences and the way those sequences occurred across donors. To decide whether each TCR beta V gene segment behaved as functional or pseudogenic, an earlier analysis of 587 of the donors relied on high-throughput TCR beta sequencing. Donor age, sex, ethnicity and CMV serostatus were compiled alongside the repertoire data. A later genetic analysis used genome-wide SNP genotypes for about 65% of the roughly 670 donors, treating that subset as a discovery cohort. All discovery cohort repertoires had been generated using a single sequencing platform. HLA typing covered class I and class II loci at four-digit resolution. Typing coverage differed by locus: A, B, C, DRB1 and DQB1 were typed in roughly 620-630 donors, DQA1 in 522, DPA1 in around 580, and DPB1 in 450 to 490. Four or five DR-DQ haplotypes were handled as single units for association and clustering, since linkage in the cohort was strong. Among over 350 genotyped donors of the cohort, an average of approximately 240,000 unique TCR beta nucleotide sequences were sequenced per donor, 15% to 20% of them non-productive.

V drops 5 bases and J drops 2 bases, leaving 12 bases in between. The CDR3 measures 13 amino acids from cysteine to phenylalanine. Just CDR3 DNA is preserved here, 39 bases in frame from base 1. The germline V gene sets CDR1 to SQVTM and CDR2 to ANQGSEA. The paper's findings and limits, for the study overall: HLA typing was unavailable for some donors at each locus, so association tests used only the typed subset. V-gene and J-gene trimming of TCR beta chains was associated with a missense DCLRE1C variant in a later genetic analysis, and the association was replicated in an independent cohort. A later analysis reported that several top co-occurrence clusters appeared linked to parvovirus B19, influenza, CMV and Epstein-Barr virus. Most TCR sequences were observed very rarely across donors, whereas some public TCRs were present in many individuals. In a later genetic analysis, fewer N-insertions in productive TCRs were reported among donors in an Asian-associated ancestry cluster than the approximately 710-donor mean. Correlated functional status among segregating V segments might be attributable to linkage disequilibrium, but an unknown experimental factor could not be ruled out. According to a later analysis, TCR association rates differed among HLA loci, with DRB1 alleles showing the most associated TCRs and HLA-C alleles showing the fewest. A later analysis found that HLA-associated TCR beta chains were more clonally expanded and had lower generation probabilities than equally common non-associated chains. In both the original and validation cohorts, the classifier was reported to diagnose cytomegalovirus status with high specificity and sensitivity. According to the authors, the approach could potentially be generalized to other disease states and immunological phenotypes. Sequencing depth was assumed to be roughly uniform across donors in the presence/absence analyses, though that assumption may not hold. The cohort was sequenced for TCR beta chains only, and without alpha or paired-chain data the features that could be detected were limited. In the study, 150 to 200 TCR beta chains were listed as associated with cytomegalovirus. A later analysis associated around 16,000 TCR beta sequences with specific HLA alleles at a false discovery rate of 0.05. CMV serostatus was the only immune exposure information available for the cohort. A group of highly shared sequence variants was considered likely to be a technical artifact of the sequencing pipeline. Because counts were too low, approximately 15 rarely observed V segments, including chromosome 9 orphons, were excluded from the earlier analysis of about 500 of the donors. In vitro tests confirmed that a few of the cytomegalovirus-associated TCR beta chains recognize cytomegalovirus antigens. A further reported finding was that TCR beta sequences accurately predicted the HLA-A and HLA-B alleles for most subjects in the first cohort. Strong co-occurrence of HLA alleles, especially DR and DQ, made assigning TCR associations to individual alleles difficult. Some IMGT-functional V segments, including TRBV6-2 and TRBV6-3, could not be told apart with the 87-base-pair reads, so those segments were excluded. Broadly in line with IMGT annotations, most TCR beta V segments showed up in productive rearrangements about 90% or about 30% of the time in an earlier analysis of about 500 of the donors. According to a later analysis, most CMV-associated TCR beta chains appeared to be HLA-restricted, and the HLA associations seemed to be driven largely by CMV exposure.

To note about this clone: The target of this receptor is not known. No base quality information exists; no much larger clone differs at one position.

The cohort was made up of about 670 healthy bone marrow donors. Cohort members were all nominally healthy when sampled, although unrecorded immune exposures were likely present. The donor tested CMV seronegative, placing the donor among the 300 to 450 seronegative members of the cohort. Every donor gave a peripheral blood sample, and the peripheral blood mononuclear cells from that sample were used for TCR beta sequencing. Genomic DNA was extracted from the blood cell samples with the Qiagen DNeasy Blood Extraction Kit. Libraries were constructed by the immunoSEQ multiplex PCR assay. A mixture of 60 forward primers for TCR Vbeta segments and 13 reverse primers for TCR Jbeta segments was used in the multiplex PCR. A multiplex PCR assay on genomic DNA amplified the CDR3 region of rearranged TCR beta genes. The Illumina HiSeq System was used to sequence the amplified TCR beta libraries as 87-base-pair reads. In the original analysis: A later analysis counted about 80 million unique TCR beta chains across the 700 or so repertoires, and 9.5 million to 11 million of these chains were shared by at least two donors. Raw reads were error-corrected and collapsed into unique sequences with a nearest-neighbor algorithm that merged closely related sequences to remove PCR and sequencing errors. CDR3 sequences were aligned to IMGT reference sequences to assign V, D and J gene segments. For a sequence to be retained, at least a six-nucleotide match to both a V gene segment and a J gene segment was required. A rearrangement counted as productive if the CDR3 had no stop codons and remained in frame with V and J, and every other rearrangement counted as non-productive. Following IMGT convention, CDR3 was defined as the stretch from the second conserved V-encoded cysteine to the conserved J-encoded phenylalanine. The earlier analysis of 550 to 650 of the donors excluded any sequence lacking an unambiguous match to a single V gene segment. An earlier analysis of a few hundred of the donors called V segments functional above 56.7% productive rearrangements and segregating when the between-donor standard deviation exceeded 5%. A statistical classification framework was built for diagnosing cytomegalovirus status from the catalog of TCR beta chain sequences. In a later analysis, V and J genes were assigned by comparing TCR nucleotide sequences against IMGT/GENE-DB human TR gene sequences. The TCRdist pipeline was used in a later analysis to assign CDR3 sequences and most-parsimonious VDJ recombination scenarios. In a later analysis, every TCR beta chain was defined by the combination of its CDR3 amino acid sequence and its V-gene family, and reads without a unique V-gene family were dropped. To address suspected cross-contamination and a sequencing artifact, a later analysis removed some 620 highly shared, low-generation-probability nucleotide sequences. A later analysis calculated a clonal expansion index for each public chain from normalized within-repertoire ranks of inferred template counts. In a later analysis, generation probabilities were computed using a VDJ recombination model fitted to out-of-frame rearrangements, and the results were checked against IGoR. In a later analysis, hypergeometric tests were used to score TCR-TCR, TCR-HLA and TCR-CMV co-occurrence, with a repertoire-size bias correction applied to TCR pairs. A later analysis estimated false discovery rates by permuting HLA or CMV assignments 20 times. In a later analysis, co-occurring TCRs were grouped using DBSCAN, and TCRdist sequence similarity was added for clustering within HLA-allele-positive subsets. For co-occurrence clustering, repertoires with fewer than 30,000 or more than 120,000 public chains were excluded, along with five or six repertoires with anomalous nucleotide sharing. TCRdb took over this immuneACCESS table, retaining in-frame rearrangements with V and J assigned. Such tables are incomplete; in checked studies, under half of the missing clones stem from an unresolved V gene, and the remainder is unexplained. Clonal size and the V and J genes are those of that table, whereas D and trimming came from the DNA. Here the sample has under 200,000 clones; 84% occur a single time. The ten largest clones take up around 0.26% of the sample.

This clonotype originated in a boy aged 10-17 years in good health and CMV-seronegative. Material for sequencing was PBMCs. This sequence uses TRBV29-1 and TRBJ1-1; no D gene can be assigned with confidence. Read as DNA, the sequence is TGCAGCGTTACCGGACTGTTAAACACTGAAGCTTTCTTT. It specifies CSVTGLLNTEAFF.